Listed below are T cell receptor beta chains from one sample, sequenced in a study of cytomegalovirus exposure and HLA in healthy donors. Sequenced by immunoSEQ multiplex PCR; TCRdb stores in-frame clones only, minus some. The sample carries 200,000 to 250,000 clones, approximately 83% recorded once. The specimen sequenced was PBMCs. These receptors were obtained from a boy under 10 years old in good health and CMV-seronegative. The CDR3 runs from the conserved cysteine through the conserved F or W. Fields, in order: clone size, J gene, D gene, V gene, CDR3 protein, CDR3 DNA. D genes are given only for firm matches. Clone size is given for some rows only: seen once, a few or many times, or a class if the clone is expanded.

-,TRBJ2-7,-,TRBV5-5,CASSLADSGPYEQYF,TGTGCCAGCAGCTTGGCGGACAGTGGCCCCTACGAGCAGTACTTC
-,TRBJ1-1,-,TRBV6-5,CASSLTDRMNTEAFF,TGTGCCAGCAGCCTTACCGACAGGATGAACACTGAAGCTTTCTTT
-,TRBJ2-5,TRBD2,TRBV11-2,CASSLTSGIMGETQYF,TGTGCCAGCAGCTTAACTAGCGGTATTATGGGGGAGACCCAGTACTTC
-,TRBJ1-2,-,TRBV30,CAWRTPGGVYGYTF,TGTGCCTGGAGGACTCCCGGGGGGGTCTATGGCTACACCTTC
-,TRBJ2-3,TRBD2,TRBV19,CASSLSGINADTQYF,TGTGCCAGTAGTTTAAGCGGGATAAATGCAGATACGCAGTATTTT
-,TRBJ1-1,-,TRBV5-1,CASSWGGGSMNTEAFF,TGCGCCAGCAGCTGGGGTGGAGGGAGCATGAACACTGAAGCTTTCTTT
-,TRBJ1-4,TRBD1,TRBV6-1,CASSSGQGRNEKLFF,TGTGCCAGCAGTAGCGGACAGGGGCGAAACGAAAAACTGTTTTTT
-,TRBJ2-5,TRBD2,TRBV5-1,CASSLLAGGQETQYF,TGCGCCAGCAGCTTACTAGCGGGAGGCCAAGAGACCCAGTACTTC
-,TRBJ2-5,TRBD2,TRBV28,CASSSTTSGRDQETQYF,TGTGCCAGCAGTTCTACAACTAGCGGGAGGGACCAAGAGACCCAGTACTTC
-,TRBJ2-7,-,TRBV27,CASSSTVSYEQYF,TGTGCCAGCAGCTCCACTGTGTCCTACGAGCAGTACTTC
-,TRBJ1-6,-,TRBV6-5,CASSPGGVFNSPLHF,TGTGCCAGCAGCCCCGGGGGGGTATTTAATTCACCCCTCCACTTT
few,TRBJ2-2,TRBD1,TRBV6-1,CASRVDRAMTGELFF,TGTGCCAGCAGAGTGGACAGGGCTATGACCGGGGAGCTGTTTTTT
once,TRBJ2-7,TRBD2,TRBV15,CATSRSTSGECEQYF,TGTGCCACCAGCAGATCTACTAGCGGGGAGTGCGAGCAGTACTTC
-,TRBJ2-1,TRBD2,TRBV6-5,CASSYPLPPGGHEQFF,TGTGCCAGCAGTTATCCCCTTCCGCCGGGGGGGCATGAGCAGTTCTTC
-,TRBJ2-1,TRBD1,TRBV11-2,CASSFGTGDNEQFF,TGTGCCAGCAGCTTCGGCACAGGGGACAATGAGCAGTTCTTC
-,TRBJ2-7,-,TRBV2,CASSEARTESYEQYF,TGTGCCAGCAGTGAAGCTCGGACAGAGTCCTACGAGCAGTACTTC
-,TRBJ2-2,-,TRBV11-3,CASSGSGFDTGELFF,TGTGCCAGCAGCGGGAGTGGGTTTGACACCGGGGAGCTGTTTTTT
-,TRBJ2-7,TRBD2,TRBV27,CASSPGTSGSYEQYF,TGTGCCAGCAGTCCCGGGACTAGCGGTTCCTACGAGCAGTACTTC
-,TRBJ2-5,TRBD2,TRBV9,CASSVMASGGETQYF,TGTGCCAGCAGCGTAATGGCTAGCGGGGGTGAGACCCAGTACTTC
-,TRBJ2-7,-,TRBV29-1,CSAGRRGAPYEQYF,TGCAGCGCCGGGCGCAGGGGGGCCCCCTACGAGCAGTACTTC
-,TRBJ2-7,-,TRBV29-1,CSACPGGNEQYF,TGCAGCGCGTGCCCTGGCGGTAACGAGCAGTACTTC
-,TRBJ2-5,TRBD1,TRBV5-1,CASSLEAGGYGETQYF,TGCGCCAGCAGCTTGGAAGCAGGGGGCTATGGGGAGACCCAGTACTTC
-,TRBJ2-7,-,TRBV19,CASSITSGYEQYF,TGTGCCAGTAGTATTACGTCAGGTTACGAGCAGTACTTC
-,TRBJ2-5,TRBD2,TRBV2,CASRTSGGAFRETQYF,TGTGCCAGCCGGACTAGCGGGGGGGCCTTCCGAGAGACCCAGTACTTC
once,TRBJ1-1,-,TRBV29-1,CSVEVVMNTEAFF,TGCAGCGTCGAAGTCGTAATGAACACTGAAGCTTTCTTT
-,TRBJ1-1,-,TRBV30,CAWRGTSSTEAFF,TGTGCCTGGCGAGGGACATCCTCCACTGAAGCTTTCTTT
-,TRBJ2-7,TRBD1,TRBV7-2,CASSRQGSYEQYF,TGTGCCAGCAGCAGACAGGGTTCCTACGAGCAGTACTTC
-,TRBJ2-7,TRBD2,TRBV7-9,CSSSSGGMETYEQYF,TGTTCCAGCAGCTCCGGGGGGATGGAGACCTACGAGCAGTACTTC
-,TRBJ2-5,-,TRBV13,CASSSSRSQETQYF,TGTGCCAGCAGCTCGTCTAGGTCCCAAGAGACCCAGTACTTC
-,TRBJ2-7,-,TRBV12-2,CASRLLVQAGSYEQYF,TGTGCAAGTCGCTTATTAGTCCAGGCCGGATCCTACGAGCAGTACTTC
-,TRBJ2-1,-,TRBV5-5,CASSLGLGWAEQFF,TGTGCCAGCAGCCTAGGACTGGGATGGGCGGAGCAGTTCTTC
once,TRBJ2-5,TRBD1,TRBV7-9,CSSSSKDRGLYQETQYF,TGTTCCAGCAGCTCAAAGGACAGGGGATTGTACCAAGAGACCCAGTACTTC
-,TRBJ2-7,-,TRBV30,CAWSLGGYEQYF,TGTGCCTGGTCCCTCGGGGGATACGAGCAGTACTTC
-,TRBJ2-7,-,TRBV13,CASSLRVSNEQYF,TGTGCCAGCAGCTTACGGGTAAGCAACGAGCAGTACTTC
few,TRBJ1-5,TRBD1,TRBV5-6,CASSLGAGGVQPQHF,TGTGCCAGCAGCTTGGGGGCAGGGGGCGTCCAGCCCCAGCATTTT
-,TRBJ1-6,TRBD1,TRBV27,CASSLTGDNSPLHF,TGTGCCAGCAGTTTGACAGGGGATAATTCACCCCTCCACTTT
-,TRBJ2-7,-,TRBV19,CASSIPGGDSYEQYF,TGTGCCAGTAGTATCCCGGGCGGGGATTCCTACGAGCAGTACTTC